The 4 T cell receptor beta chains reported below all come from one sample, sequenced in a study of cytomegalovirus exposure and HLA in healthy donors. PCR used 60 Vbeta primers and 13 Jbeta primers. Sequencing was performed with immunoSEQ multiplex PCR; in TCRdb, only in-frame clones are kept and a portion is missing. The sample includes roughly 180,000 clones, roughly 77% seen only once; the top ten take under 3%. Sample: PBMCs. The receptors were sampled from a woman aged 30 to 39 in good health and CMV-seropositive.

In nucleotides, the CDR3 is TGCGCCAGCAGCCAAGAACCAGCGGGGGGCAATGAGCAGTTCTTC. Residues: CASSQEPAGGNEQFF. The chain is built from TRBV4-3 and TRBJ2-1, with 9 bases lining up with TRBD2. With V trimmed by 0 bases and J by 6 bases, 3 bases remained unmatched. Germline V lookup: CDR1 LGHNA, CDR2 YSLEER. The CDR3 is made up of 15 amino acids.

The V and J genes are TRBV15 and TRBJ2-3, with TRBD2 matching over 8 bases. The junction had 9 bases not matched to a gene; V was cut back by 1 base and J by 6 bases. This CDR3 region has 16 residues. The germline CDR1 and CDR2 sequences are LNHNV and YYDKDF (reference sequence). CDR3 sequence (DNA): TGTGCCACCAGCAGAGCCTTAAGCGGGGGCGGGGATACGCAGTATTTT. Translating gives CATSRALSGGGDTQYF.

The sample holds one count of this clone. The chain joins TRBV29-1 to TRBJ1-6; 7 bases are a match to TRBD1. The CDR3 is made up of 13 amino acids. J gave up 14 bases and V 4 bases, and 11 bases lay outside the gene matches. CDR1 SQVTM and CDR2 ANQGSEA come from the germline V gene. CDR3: CSVGAGLGQSLHF. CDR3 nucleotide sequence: TGCAGCGTTGGGGCAGGGTTGGGACAGTCCCTCCACTTT.

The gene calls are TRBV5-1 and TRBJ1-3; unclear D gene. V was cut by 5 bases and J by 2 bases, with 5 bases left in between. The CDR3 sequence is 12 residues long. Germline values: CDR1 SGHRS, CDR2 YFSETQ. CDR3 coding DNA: TGCGCCAGCAGATCGGCTGGAAACACCATATATTTT. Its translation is CASRSAGNTIYF.